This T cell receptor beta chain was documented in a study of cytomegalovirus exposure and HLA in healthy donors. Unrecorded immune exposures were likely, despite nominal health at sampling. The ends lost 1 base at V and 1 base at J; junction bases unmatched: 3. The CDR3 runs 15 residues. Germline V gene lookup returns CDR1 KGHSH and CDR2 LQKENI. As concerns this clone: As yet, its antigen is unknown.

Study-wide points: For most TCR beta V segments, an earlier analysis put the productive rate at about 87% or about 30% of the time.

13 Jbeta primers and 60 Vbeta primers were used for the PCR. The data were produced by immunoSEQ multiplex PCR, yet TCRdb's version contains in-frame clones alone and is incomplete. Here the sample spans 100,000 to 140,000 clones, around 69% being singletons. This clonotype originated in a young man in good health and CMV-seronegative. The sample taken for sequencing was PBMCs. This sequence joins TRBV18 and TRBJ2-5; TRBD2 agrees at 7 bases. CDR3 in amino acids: CASSPLAGLQETQYF. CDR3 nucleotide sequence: TGTGCCAGCTCACCACTAGCGGGCCTCCAAGAGACCCAGTACTTC. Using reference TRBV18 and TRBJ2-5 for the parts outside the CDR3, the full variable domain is NAGVMQNPRHLVRRRGQEARLRCSPMKGHSHVYWYRQLPEEGLKFMVYLQKENIIDESGMPKERFSAEFPKEGPSILRIQQVVRGDSAAYFCASSPLAGLQETQYFGPGTRLLVL.